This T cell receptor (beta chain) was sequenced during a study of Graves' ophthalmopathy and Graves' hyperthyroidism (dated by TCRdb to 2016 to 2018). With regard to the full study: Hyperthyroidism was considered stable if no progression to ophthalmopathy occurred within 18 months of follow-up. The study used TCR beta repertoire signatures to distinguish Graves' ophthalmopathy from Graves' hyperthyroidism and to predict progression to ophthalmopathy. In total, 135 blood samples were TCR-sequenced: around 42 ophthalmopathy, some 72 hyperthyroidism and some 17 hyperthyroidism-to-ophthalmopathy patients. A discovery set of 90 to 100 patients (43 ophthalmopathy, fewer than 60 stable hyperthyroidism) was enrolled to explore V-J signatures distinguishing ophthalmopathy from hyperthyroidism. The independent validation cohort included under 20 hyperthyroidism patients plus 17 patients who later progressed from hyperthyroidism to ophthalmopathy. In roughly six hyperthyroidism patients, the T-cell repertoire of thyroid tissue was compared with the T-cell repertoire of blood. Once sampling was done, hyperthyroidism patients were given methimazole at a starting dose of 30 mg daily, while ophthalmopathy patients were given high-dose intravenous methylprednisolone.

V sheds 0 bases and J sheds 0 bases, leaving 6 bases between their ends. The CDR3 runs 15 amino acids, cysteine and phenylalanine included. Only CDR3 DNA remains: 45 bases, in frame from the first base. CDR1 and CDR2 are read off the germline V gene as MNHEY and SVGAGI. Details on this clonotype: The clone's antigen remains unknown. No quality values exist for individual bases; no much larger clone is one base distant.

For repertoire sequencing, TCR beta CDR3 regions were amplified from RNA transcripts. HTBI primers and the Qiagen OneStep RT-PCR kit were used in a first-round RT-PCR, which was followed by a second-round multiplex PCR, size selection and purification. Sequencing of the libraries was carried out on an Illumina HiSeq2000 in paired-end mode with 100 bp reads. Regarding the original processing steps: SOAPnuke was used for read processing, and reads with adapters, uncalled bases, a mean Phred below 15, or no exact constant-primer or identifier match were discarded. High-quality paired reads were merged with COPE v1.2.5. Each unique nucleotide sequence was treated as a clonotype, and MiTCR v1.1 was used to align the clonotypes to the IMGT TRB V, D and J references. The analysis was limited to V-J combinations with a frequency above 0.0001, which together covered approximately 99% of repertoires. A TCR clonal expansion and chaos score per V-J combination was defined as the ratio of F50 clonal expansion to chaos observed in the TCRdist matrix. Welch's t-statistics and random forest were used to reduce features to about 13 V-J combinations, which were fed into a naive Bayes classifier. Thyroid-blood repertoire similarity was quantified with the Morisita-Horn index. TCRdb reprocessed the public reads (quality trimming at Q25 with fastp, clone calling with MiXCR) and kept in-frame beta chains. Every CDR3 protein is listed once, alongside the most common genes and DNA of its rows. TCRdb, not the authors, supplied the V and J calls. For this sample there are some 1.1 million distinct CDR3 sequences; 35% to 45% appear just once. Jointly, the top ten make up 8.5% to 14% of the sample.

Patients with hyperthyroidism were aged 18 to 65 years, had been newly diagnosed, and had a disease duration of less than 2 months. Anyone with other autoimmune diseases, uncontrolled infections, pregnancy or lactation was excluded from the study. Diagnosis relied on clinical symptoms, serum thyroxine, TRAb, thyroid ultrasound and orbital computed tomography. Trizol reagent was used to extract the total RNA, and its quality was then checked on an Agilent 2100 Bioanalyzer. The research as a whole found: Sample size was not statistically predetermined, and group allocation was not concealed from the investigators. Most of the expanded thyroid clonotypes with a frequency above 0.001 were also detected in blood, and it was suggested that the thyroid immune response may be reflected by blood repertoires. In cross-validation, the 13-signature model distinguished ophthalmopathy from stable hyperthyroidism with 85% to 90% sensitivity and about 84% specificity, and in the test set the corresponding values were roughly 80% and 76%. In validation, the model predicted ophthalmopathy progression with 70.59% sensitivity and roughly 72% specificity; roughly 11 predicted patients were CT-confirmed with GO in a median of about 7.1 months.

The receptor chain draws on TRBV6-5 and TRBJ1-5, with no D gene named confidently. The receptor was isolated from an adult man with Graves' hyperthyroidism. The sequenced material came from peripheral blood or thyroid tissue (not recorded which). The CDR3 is CASSYSSNSNQPQHF. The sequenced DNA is TGTGCCAGCAGTTACTCGAGTAATAGCAATCAGCCCCAGCATTTT.